This T cell receptor beta chain came from a study of blood T cell repertoires in COVID-19. Study at large: PBMCs, B-cell-depleted T cells, or T cells were the source of the cDNA or gDNA that made up the material.

Authors' processing steps: Amplification from reference gene primers served as the basis for estimated nucleated cell counts. Data came from immunoSEQ multiplex PCR; TCRdb stores just in-frame clones and leaves some out. V and J calls and clone size come straight from that table; D and trimming were deduced from the DNA. The sample lists about 100,000 clones, about 93% occurring once. Germline CDR1 MDHEN, CDR2 SYDVKM. V was trimmed by 5 bases and J by 8 bases, leaving 16 bases between them. The CDR3 is made up of 15 amino acids. This chain links TRBV28 with TRBJ1-6, with D possibly matching TRBD1 (6 bases). The source of this sequence is a woman in her 30s with acute or convalescent COVID-19. The sequencing input was peripheral blood. CDR3 region: CASSAERDTYSPLHF. As DNA, the CDR3 is TGTGCCAGCAGTGCCGAGCGGGACACCTATTCACCCCTCCACTTT.